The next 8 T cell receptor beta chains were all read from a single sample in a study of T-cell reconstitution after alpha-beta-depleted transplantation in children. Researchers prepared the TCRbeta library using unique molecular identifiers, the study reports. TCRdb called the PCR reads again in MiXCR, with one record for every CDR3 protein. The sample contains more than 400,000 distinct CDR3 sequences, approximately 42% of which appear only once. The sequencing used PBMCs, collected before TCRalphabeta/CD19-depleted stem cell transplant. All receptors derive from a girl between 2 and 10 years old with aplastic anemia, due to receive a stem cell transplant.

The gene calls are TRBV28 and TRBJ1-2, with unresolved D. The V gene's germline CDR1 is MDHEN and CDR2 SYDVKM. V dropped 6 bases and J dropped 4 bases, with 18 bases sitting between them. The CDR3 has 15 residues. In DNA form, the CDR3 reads TGTGCCAGCAGCCTACTGACCCCGGCCGGCTATGGCTACACCTTC. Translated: CASSLLTPAGYGYTF.

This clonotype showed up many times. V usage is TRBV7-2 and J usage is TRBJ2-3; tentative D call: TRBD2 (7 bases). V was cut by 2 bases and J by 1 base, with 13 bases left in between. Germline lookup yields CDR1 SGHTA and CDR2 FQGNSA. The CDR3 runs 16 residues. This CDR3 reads CASSLPGGQRTDTQYF. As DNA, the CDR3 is TGTGCCAGCAGCTTACCGGGGGGACAACGCACAGATACGCAGTATTTT.

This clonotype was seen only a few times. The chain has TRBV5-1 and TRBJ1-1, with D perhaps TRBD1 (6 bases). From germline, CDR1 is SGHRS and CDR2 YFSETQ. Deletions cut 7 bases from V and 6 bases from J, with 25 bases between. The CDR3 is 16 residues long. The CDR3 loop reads CASGGGQSTMAAEAFF. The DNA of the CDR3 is TGCGCCAGCGGCGGCGGACAGTCCACAATGGCCGCTGAAGCTTTCTTT.

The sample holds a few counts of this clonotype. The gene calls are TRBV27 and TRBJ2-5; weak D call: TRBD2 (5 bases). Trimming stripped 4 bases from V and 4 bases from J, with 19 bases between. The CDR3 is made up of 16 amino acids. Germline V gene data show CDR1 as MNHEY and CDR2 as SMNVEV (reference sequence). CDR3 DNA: TGTGCCAGCAGTTCTTACTACTCGGACTCCCCAGAGACCCAGTACTTC. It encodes CASSSYYSDSPETQYF.

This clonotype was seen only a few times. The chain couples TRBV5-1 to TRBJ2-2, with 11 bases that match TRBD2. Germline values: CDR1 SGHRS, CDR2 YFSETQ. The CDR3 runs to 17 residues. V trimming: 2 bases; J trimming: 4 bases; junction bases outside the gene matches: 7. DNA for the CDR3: TGCGCCAGCAGCTTTGGTCTAGCGGGAGGCGGCACCGGGGAGCTGTTTTTT. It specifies CASSFGLAGGGTGELFF.

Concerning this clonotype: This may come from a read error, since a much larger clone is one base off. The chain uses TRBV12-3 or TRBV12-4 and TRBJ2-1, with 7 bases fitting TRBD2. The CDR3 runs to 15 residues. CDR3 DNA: TGTGCCAGCAGTTTAGCGGGAGGGAGGCGCAATGAGCATTTCTTC. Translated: CASSLAGGRRNEHFF.

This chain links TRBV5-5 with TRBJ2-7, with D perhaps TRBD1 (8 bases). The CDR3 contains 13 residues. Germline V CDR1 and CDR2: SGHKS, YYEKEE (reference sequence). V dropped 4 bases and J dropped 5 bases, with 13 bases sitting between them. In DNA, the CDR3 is TGTGCCAGCAGCACCACAGGGGGGGACGAGCAGTACTTC. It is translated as CASSTTGGDEQYF.

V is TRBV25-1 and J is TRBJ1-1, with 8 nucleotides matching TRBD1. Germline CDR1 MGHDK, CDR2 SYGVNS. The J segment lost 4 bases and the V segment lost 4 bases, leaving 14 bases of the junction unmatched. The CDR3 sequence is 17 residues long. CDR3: CASSGPSPRQGITEAFF. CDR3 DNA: TGTGCCAGCAGTGGCCCGTCCCCAAGACAGGGGATCACTGAAGCTTTCTTT.